Here is one T cell receptor (beta chain) with its context. What it recognizes is unknown. This sample stems from a study of OX40 agonist ivuxolimab in advanced cancers. Study context: The dose-escalation cohort had hepatocellular carcinoma, melanoma, renal cell or head and neck cancer. Participants could have had prior anti-PD-1, anti-PD-L1 or anti-CTLA-4 therapy, and around 40% had some. Points from the study as a whole: Relative to CD4+ cells, CD8+ T cells on average had more expanded clones.

The repertoire was sequenced with immunoSEQ multiplex PCR; TCRdb's copy has only in-frame clones and lacks some. The sample has about 51,000 clones, 80% to 85% seen once. Germline CDR1 SGHNT, CDR2 YYREEE (reference sequence). The V end was cut by 9 bases, the J end by 2 bases, with 11 bases between. This CDR3 comprises 12 residues. The sequencing used CD4+ or CD8+ T cells sorted from blood, collected in a trial of the OX40 agonist ivuxolimab. The sequence came from an adult with an advanced solid tumor such as melanoma, head and neck, liver or kidney cancer. The J gene is TRBJ1-2, the V gene TRBV5-4; D ambiguous. CDR3 nucleotides: TGTGCCATAAGTTTGGGGAACTATGGCTACACCTTC. Encoded protein: CAISLGNYGYTF.